These 22 T cell receptor beta chains were all obtained from the same sample, sequenced in a study of T cell repertoires in cytomegalovirus infection. These TCRs' antigens remain unknown. Each CDR3 protein is one row after TCRdb ran MiXCR on the reads. The sample holds 900,000 to 950,000 distinct CDR3 sequences, around a third seen once. The material sequenced was cultured CD8+ T cells from PBMCs, taken from culture after CMV antigen stimulation. These TCRs come from a human donor in good health (CMV status not recorded). Some clones in this sample may be carry-over from other donors' samples.

This rearrangement joins TRBV2 to TRBJ2-4; D may be TRBD1 (6 bases). The ends were cut back, 5 bases at V and 1 base at J, with 12 bases in the middle. Germline V gives CDR1 SNHLY, CDR2 FYNNEI. This CDR3 region has 15 residues. CDR3 sequence (DNA): TGTGCCAGCAGTACCGACAGGCCTGCCAAAAACATTCAGTACTTC. Amino acid sequence: CASSTDRPAKNIQYF.

This clonotype was seen ten or more times. The V call is TRBV12-3 or TRBV12-4, the J call TRBJ1-1; the D is unclear. V lost 1 base and J lost 1, with 7 bases in between. CDR3 size: 14 residues. In DNA form, the CDR3 reads TGTGCCAGCAGTTTAGGGGAGGGGAACACTGAAGCTTTCTTT. It translates to CASSLGEGNTEAFF.

This clonotype was observed a few times. This chain links TRBV5-5 with TRBJ2-1, with D maybe TRBD2 (6 bases). Looked up from germline, CDR1 is SGHKS and CDR2 is YYEKEE (reference sequence). Trimming took 0 bases from V and 9 from J, leaving 16 bases between them. This CDR3 has 15 residues. For the CDR3, the DNA is TGTGCCAGCAGCTTGGCCGTTGTGACTAGGACTGAGCAGTTCTTC. As protein: CASSLAVVTRTEQFF.

This clonotype was picked up many times. This sequence joins TRBV7-6 and TRBJ1-6, with TRBD1 identical over 9 bases. Germline V lookup: CDR1 SGHVS, CDR2 FNYEAQ. The CDR3 loop spans 16 amino acids. The V segment lost 1 base and the J segment 7 bases; nucleotides outside the gene matches: 5. The CDR3 loop reads CASSLGTGGQNSPLHF. For the CDR3, the DNA is TGTGCCAGCAGCTTAGGAACAGGGGGCCAAAATTCACCCCTCCACTTT.

The rearrangement uses TRBV6-5 and TRBJ2-1; 9 bases are shared with TRBD1. The CDR3 is made up of 16 amino acids. Germline V gene lookup returns CDR1 MNHEY and CDR2 SVGAGI. With V trimmed by 10 bases and J by 7 bases, 17 bases remained unmatched. CDR3 loop: CATTHRGQGRLNEQFF. CDR3 DNA: TGTGCCACCACCCACCGGGGACAGGGTCGCCTGAATGAGCAGTTCTTC.

CDR3 protein: CASSPDGNYEQYV. The CDR3 nucleotides read TGCGCCAGCAGCCCGGACGGGAATTACGAGCAGTACGTC. V usage is TRBV5-1 and J usage is TRBJ2-7; D is possibly TRBD2 (5 bases). Germline CDR1 SGHRS, CDR2 YFSETQ. V was pared by 4 bases and J by 4 bases, with 12 bases between. This CDR3 region has 13 residues.

This clonotype was seen a handful of times. The CDR3 protein is CASSTQDRERDEQYV. CDR3 bases: TGTGCCAGCAGCACCCAGGACAGGGAGCGAGACGAGCAGTACGTC. V gene TRBV5-6 combines with J gene TRBJ2-7, with TRBD1 matching 8 bases. The V segment lost 4 bases and the J segment 5 bases; nucleotides outside the gene matches: 11. The CDR3 sequence is 15 residues long. Germline V gene sequence: CDR1 SGHDT, CDR2 YYEEEE.

This clonotype was counted only a few times. The CDR3, as DNA: TGTGCCAGCAACAGGGTGCTGGATAATTCACCCCTCCACTTT. Amino acids: CASNRVLDNSPLHF. The V gene is TRBV7-9, the J gene TRBJ1-6; the D gene is possibly TRBD1 (6 bases). The CDR3 consists of 14 residues. CDR1 is SEHNR and CDR2 is FQNEAQ in the germline V gene (reference sequence). Trimming pared 7 bases from V and 5 bases from J, leaving 12 bases between.

This sequence joins TRBV6-5 and TRBJ2-5, with 9 nucleotides matching TRBD2. The CDR3 sequence is 16 residues long. Germline loops: CDR1 MNHEY, CDR2 SVGAGI. The trim removed 2 bases at V and 4 bases at J, leaving 8 bases unmatched. In nucleotides, the CDR3 is TGTGCCAGCAGTTACCCGTCCCTTAGCGGGGGAGAGACCCAGTACTTC. This encodes CASSYPSLSGGETQYF.

This clonotype was seen only a few times. This sequence joins TRBV12-3 or TRBV12-4 and TRBJ2-1; perhaps TRBD1 as D (6 bases). The V gene lost 6 bases and the J gene lost 12 bases, with 24 bases spanning the gap. The CDR3 extends over 15 amino acids. The CDR3 DNA follows: TGTGCCAGCAGGGGGAACAGGGAGTACAATGAAGGGCAGTTCTTC. Its protein is CASRGNREYNEGQFF.

The rearrangement joins TRBV10-3 to TRBJ1-4; TRBD1 is a possible D gene (6 bases). There are 15 residues in the CDR3. Trimming took off 0 bases at V and 7 bases at J, with 12 bases between the two ends. The germline V gene has CDR1 ENHRY and CDR2 SYGVKD. The CDR3 region has the DNA TGTGCCATCAGTGAGTCGCTGGACAGCGGTGAAAAACTGTTTTTT. It yields the protein CAISESLDSGEKLFF.

The gene calls are TRBV9 and TRBJ2-7; D remains unclear. This CDR3 contains 16 residues. The V end lost 4 bases, the J end lost 0 bases, and 17 bases lay between the germline ends. Germline CDR1 is SGDLS and CDR2 is YYNGEE. The CDR3 DNA follows: TGTGCCAGCAGCCTTCTCCTCAGAGGCAGCTCCTACGAGCAGTACGTC. Translated: CASSLLLRGSSYEQYV.

This clonotype was picked up a small number of times. The chain is built from TRBV27 and TRBJ1-2; a weak D match, TRBD1 (6 bases). Per germline, CDR1 MNHEY and CDR2 SMNVEV (reference sequence). The V gene lost 2 bases and the J gene lost 7 bases, with 20 bases spanning the gap. The CDR3 runs to 16 residues. In nucleotides, the CDR3 is TGTGCCAGCAGTTTAACCAATAAGTCGACAGGTCGTGGCTACACCTTC. This encodes CASSLTNKSTGRGYTF.

This clonotype was found a few times. This CDR3 is CASSRMGGAGNQPQHF. The DNA of the CDR3 is TGTGCCAGCAGCCGTATGGGGGGCGCAGGCAATCAGCCCCAGCATTTT. The rearrangement links TRBV7-6 to TRBJ1-5; D is perhaps TRBD1 (6 bases). V lost 5 bases and J lost 2, with 16 bases in between. The CDR3 contains 16 residues. Germline lookup yields CDR1 SGHVS and CDR2 FNYEAQ. Complete variable domain (other parts from reference TRBV7-6 and TRBJ1-5): GAGVSQSPRYKVTKRGQDVALRCDPISGHVSLYWYRQALGQGPEFLTYFNYEAQQDKSGLPNDRFSAERPEGSISTLTIQRTEQRDSAMYRCASSRMGGAGNQPQHFGDGTRLSIL.

The V call is TRBV5-4, the J call TRBJ2-5; 13 positions match TRBD2. Germline V gene data show CDR1 as SGHNT and CDR2 as YYREEE (reference sequence). This CDR3 spans 16 amino acids. J gave up 5 bases and V 4 bases, and 8 bases lay outside the gene matches. CDR3 region: CASSHGTSGVRETQYF. The CDR3 bases are TGTGCCAGCAGCCACGGGACTAGCGGGGTGAGGGAGACCCAGTACTTC.

The rearrangement joins TRBV29-1 to TRBJ1-2, with 9 positions matching TRBD1. The germline V gene has CDR1 SQVTM and CDR2 ANQGSEA. The CDR3 loop spans 16 amino acids. V gave up 0 bases and J gave up 4 bases; unmatched junction bases: 9. This CDR3 is CSVEDLEGQGAYGYTF. The CDR3 bases are TGCAGCGTTGAAGATCTGGAGGGACAGGGTGCCTATGGCTACACCTTC.

The count of this clonotype is one. A read error may account for a junction end that differs from germline. The rearrangement links TRBV7-6 to TRBJ1-3; D ambiguous. Germline assignment: CDR1 SGHVS and CDR2 FNYEAQ. This CDR3 contains 13 residues. CDR3 loop: CASSSPGLNTIYF. The CDR3 DNA reads as TGTGCTAGCAGCTCACCTGGACTGAACACCATATATTTT.

This clonotype was found a few times. The chain has TRBV15 and TRBJ1-5; 7 positions match TRBD1. Germline V gene lookup returns CDR1 LNHNV and CDR2 YYDKDF (reference sequence). CDR3 length: 16 residues. V lost 1 base to trimming and J lost 5 bases; unmatched junction nucleotides: 8. CDR3 region: CATSRGNRGSDQPQHF. CDR3 bases: TGTGCCACCAGCAGAGGGAACAGGGGCTCGGATCAGCCCCAGCATTTT.

There are many counts of this clonotype. The chain combines TRBV7-9 with TRBJ2-5; no clear D gene. CDR3 length: 15 residues. Per the germline V gene, CDR1 is SEHNR and CDR2 is FQNEAQ (reference sequence). Trimming cost V 2 bases and J 2 bases, with 12 bases left between them. CDR3 DNA: TGTGCCAGCAGCTTATCGCCAGGCCTACAAGAGACCCAGTACTTC. It encodes CASSLSPGLQETQYF. The full variable domain, completed using reference TRBV7-9 and TRBJ2-5, is DTGVSQNPRHKITKRGQNVTFRCDPISEHNRLYWYRQTLGQGPEFLTYFQNEAQLEKSRLLSDRFSAERPKGSFSTLEIQRTEQGDSAMYLCASSLSPGLQETQYFGPGTRLLVL.

The chain recombines TRBV29-1 with TRBJ2-5; 9 positions agree with TRBD2. V gave up 0 bases and J gave up 4 bases; unmatched junction bases: 9. The CDR3 sequence is 16 residues long. CDR1 is SQVTM, CDR2 ANQGSEA, per germline. This CDR3 reads CSVEDRSRGGPETQYF. DNA of the CDR3: TGCAGCGTTGAAGATCGGTCGCGGGGGGGCCCAGAGACCCAGTACTTC. The full variable domain, its missing parts supplied by reference TRBV29-1 and TRBJ2-5, is SAVISQKPSRDICQRGTSLTIQCQVDSQVTMMFWYRQQPGQSLTLIATANQGSEATYESGFVIDKFPISRPNLTFSTLTVSNMSPEDSSIYLCSVEDRSRGGPETQYFGPGTRLLVL.

The CDR3 loop is CASSFGTGGAYNEQFF. CDR3 nucleotides: TGTGCCAGCAGTTTTGGGACAGGGGGGGCCTACAATGAGCAGTTCTTC. V is TRBV12-3 or TRBV12-4 and J is TRBJ2-1, with TRBD1 matching 11 bases. The CDR3 runs 16 residues. J was trimmed by 2 bases and V by 3 bases; bases with no gene match: 3.

Ten or more counts support this clonotype. The gene calls are TRBV7-2 and TRBJ2-7; no firm D call. V was clipped by 1 base and J by 3 bases, with 10 bases between them. Germline CDR1 SGHTA, CDR2 FQGNSA. The CDR3 runs to 14 residues. The CDR3 DNA follows: TGTGCCAGCAGCTTAGGAAGTGGGGTCTACGAGCAGTACTTC. It specifies CASSLGSGVYEQYF.